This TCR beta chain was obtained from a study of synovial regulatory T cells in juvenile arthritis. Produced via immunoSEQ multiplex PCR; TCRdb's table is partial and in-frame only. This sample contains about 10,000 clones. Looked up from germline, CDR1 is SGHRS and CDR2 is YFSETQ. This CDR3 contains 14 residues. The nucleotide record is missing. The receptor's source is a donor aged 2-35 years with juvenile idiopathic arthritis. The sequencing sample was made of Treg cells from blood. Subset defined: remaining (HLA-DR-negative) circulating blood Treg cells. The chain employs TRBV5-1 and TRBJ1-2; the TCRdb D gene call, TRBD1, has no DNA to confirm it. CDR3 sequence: CASSLGQGAWGYTF.